The TCR beta chain described here comes from a study of T cells in Graves' hyperthyroidism and ophthalmopathy. General study findings and limits: The model predicted ophthalmopathy a median approximately 6.3 months before onset.

This clonotype was counted ten times or more. Its specificity is unknown. The CDR3 regions of TCR beta were amplified from RNA transcripts. TCR CDR3 underwent first-round RT-PCR with the HTBI primer set. One entry per CDR3 protein, called by TCRdb with MiXCR from the multiplex PCR reads. In the table there are 450,000 to 700,000 distinct CDR3 sequences, 40% to 55% of which are singletons. Patients were excluded because of uncontrolled infection, other autoimmune disease, pregnancy or lactation. Diagnosis relied on clinical symptoms, serum thyroxine and TRAb, thyroid ultrasound and orbital computed tomography. Trimming cost V 5 bases and J 10 bases, with 18 bases left between them. CDR3 length: 15 amino acids. Germline CDR1 reads MNHEY; CDR2 reads SVGAGI.

The TCR originated in an adult woman with Graves' disease, either hyperthyroidism or ophthalmopathy (not recorded which). Sequencing was carried out using peripheral blood or thyroid tissue (not recorded which). V and J are TRBV6-5 and TRBJ1-6; D is ambiguous. CDR3 nucleotides: TGTGCCAGCAGTCCCATTCTCCCGGGCGAGTCACCCCTCCACTTT. Encoded protein: CASSPILPGESPLHF.